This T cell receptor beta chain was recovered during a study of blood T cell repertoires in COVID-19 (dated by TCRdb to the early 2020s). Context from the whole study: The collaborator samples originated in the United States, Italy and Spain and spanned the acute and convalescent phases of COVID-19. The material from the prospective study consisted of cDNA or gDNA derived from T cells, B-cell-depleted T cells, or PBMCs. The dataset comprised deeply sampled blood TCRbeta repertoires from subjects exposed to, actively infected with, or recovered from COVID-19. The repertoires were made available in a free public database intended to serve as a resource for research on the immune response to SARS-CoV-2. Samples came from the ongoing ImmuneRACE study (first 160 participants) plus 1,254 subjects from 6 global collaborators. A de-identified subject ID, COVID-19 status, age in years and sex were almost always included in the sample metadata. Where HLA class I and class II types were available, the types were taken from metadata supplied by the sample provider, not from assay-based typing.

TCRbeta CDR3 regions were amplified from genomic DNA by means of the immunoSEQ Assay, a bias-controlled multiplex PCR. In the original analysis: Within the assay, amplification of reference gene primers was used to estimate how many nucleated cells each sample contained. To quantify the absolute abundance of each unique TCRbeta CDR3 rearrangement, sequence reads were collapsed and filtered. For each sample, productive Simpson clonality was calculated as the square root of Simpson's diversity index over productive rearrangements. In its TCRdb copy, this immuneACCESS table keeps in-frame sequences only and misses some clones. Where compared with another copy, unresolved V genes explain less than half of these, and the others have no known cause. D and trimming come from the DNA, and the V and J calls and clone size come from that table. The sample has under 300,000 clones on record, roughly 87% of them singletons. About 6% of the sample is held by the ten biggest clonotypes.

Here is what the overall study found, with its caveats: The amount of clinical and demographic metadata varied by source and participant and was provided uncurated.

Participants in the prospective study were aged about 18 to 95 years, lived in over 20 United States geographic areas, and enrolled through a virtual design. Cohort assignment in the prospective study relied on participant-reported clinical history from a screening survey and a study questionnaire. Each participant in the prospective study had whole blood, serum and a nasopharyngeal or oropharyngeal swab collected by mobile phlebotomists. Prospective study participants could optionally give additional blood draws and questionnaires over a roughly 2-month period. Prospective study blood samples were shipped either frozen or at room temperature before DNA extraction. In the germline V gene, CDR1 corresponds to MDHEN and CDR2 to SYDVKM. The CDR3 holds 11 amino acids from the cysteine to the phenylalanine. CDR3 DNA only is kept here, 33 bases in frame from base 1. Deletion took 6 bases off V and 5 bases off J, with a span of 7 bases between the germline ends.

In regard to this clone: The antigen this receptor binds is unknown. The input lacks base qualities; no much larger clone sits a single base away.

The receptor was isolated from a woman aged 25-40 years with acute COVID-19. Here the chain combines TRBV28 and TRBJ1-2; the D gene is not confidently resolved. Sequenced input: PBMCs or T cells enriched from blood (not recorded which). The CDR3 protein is CASSQNYGYTF. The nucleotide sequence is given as TGTGCCAGCAGCCAGAATTATGGCTACACCTTC.